The 27 T cell receptor beta chains listed next were all sequenced from one sample in a study of blood T cell repertoires in COVID-19 (dated by TCRdb to about 2020). The receptor library was made with the immunoSEQ multiplex PCR assay. Not all clones reach the TCRdb copy of this immuneACCESS table, which keeps in-frame sequences only. Checked studies attribute under half of the gap to unresolved V genes and leave the rest unexplained. Here the sample has around 170,000 clones; approximately 84% occur a single time. Less than 15% of the sample is in the top ten clones. Input material: PBMCs or T cells enriched from blood (not recorded which). The receptor source for this set is a man aged 50 to 60 who had recovered from COVID-19.

This clone was counted once. This chain joins TRBV30 and TRBJ1-5, with D possibly matching TRBD1 (6 bases). The CDR3 has 16 residues. CDR1 and CDR2 (germline): GTSNPN, SVGIG (reference sequence). V lost 0 bases and J 3 bases, leaving 15 bases between the germline ends. The CDR3 nucleotides are TGTGCCTGGAGTGTACAGGGCAGGGGATCCAATCAGCCCCAGCATTTT. As protein: CAWSVQGRGSNQPQHF.

The chain links TRBV7-9 to TRBJ2-4; 11 positions agree with TRBD1. Germline trimming cut 5 bases from V and 2 bases from J; bases unmatched to any gene: 14. This CDR3 region has 19 residues. The germline V gene encodes CDR1 SEHNR and CDR2 FQNEAQ (reference sequence). For the CDR3, the DNA is TGTGCCAGCAGCACATACGGGACAGGGGGACTCGGGTCCAAAAACATTCAGTACTTC. This translates into CASSTYGTGGLGSKNIQYF.

V usage is TRBV5-4 and J usage is TRBJ2-1; weak D call: TRBD2 (6 bases). Trimming removed 4 bases from V and 4 bases from J, with 9 bases in between. Germline CDR1 is SGHNT and CDR2 is YYREEE (reference sequence). The CDR3 is 13 amino acids. CDR3 loop: CASSGGIYNEQFF. The CDR3, as DNA: TGTGCCAGCAGCGGAGGGATTTACAATGAGCAGTTCTTC.

In nucleotides, the CDR3 is TGTGCCACCAAGCCGCGAGAACTCGGGACAGCAGATACGCAGTATTTT. Translating gives CATKPRELGTADTQYF. The chain recombines TRBV27 with TRBJ2-3; 7 bases are shared with TRBD1. The V segment lost 10 bases and the J segment 4 bases; nucleotides outside the gene matches: 17. The CDR3 is 16 amino acids. The germline V gene encodes CDR1 MNHEY and CDR2 SMNVEV (reference sequence).

The CDR3 is CATRDTYEKLFF. The CDR3 DNA is TGTGCCACCCGGGACACTTATGAAAAACTGTTTTTT. The chain is built from TRBV10-3 and TRBJ1-4, with D possibly being TRBD1 (6 bases). This CDR3 has 12 residues. The germline V gene has CDR1 ENHRY and CDR2 SYGVKD. Trimming cost V 10 bases and J 6 bases, with 12 bases left between them.

The V and J genes are TRBV12-3 or TRBV12-4 and TRBJ1-5, with a possible D match to TRBD1 (5 bases). V was cut by 6 bases and J by 7 bases, with 13 bases left in between. There are 13 residues in the CDR3. CDR3: CASRFRVDQPQHF. In nucleotides, the CDR3 is TGTGCCAGCAGGTTCAGGGTAGACCAGCCCCAGCATTTT.

This clone was observed a single time. The J gene is TRBJ2-1, the V gene TRBV30; tentatively, D is TRBD2 (6 bases). V shed 4 bases and J shed 2 bases, with 18 bases lying between them. This CDR3 has 16 amino acids. The germline CDR1 and CDR2 sequences are GTSNPN and SVGIG (reference sequence). As DNA, the CDR3 is TGTGCCTGGAAAACCGAAAAGCGGGTGGCCTACAATGAGCAGTTCTTC. The encoded protein is CAWKTEKRVAYNEQFF. The variable domain in full, completed from reference TRBV30 and TRBJ2-1, reads SQTIHQWPATLVQPVGSPLSLECTVEGTSNPNLYWYRQAAGRGLQLLFYSVGIGQISSEVPQNLSASRPQDRQFILSSKKLLLSDSGFYLCAWKTEKRVAYNEQFFGPGTRLTVL.

The V and J genes are TRBV18 and TRBJ2-7, with D possibly being TRBD2 (5 bases). The V end was cut by 0 bases, the J end by 9 bases, with 18 bases between. This CDR3 is 15 amino acids long. Germline V lookup: CDR1 KGHSH, CDR2 LQKENI. The CDR3 region is CASSPPVMSQAGQYF. CDR3 DNA: TGTGCCAGCTCACCACCTGTAATGTCCCAGGCGGGGCAGTACTTC.

The gene calls are TRBV18 and TRBJ2-5; D is perhaps TRBD2 (6 bases). V shed 3 bases and J shed 5 bases, with 7 bases lying between them. CDR1 KGHSH and CDR2 LQKENI come from the germline V gene. The CDR3 loop spans 12 amino acids. The CDR3, as DNA: TGTGCCAGCTCACCGAGCGGGGAGACCCAGTACTTC. This codes for CASSPSGETQYF.

This clone was detected only once. This rearrangement joins TRBV4-1 to TRBJ1-4; D gene ambiguous. With 3 bases removed from V and 0 bases from J, the gap between germline ends came to 8 bases. The CDR3 loop spans 15 amino acids. The V gene's germline CDR1 is MGHRA and CDR2 YSYEKL. The CDR3 DNA follows: TGCGCCAGCAGCCAGGCAGGTTCAACTAATGAAAAACTGTTTTTT. The encoded protein is CASSQAGSTNEKLFF.

CDR3 bases: TGTGCCAGCAGTCAGGAAAGGGAGGAGTTCTTC. Residues: CASSQEREEFF. The chain uses TRBV12-3 or TRBV12-4 and TRBJ2-1; tentative D call: TRBD2 (6 bases). V was pared by 5 bases and J by 14 bases, with 13 bases between. This CDR3 has 11 residues.

V is TRBV11-1 and J is TRBJ2-7; perhaps TRBD2 as D (5 bases). This CDR3 spans 15 amino acids. V was clipped by 3 bases and J by 0 bases, with 12 bases between them. Germline loops: CDR1 SGHAT, CDR2 FQDESV (reference sequence). The DNA of the CDR3 is TGTGCCAGCAGCTTTAACCCGAGGGCCTCCTACGAGCAGTACTTC. Encoded protein: CASSFNPRASYEQYF.

The chain joins TRBV19 to TRBJ2-7, with TRBD2 as a possible D gene (6 bases). CDR1 is LNHDA, CDR2 SQIVND, per germline (reference sequence). CDR3 size: 12 residues. Trimming left V 6 bases short and J 6 bases short, with 12 bases between. CDR3 coding DNA: TGTGCCAGTAGACCTGGGGGAGGCGAGCAGTACTTC. As protein: CASRPGGGEQYF.

Concerning this clone itself: At one end, the junction sequence differs from germline, possibly due to a read error. Other nucleotide sequences in the sample specify the same CDR3. The V call is TRBV9, the J call TRBJ2-2; TRBD2 matches 9 bases. Germline assignment: CDR1 SGDLS and CDR2 YYNGEE. The CDR3 is 16 residues long. In DNA form, the CDR3 reads TGTGCCCGCAGCGTAGGCGCGGGGGGGCCTGTCGGGGAGCTGTTTTTT. The encoded protein is CARSVGAGGPVGELFF.

The sample holds a few counts of this clone. This rearrangement joins TRBV12-5 to TRBJ2-1; 10 nucleotides line up with TRBD2. CDR1 is LGHNT, CDR2 FRNRAP, per germline. V lost 3 bases to trimming and J lost 4 bases; unmatched junction nucleotides: 6. The CDR3 sequence is 16 residues long. CDR3 protein: CASGFSGLAAYNEQFF. The DNA of the CDR3 is TGTGCTAGTGGTTTCAGCGGACTAGCGGCTTACAATGAGCAGTTCTTC.

The chain joins TRBV18 to TRBJ1-1; D call uncertain. The CDR3 runs to 14 residues. CDR1 and CDR2 (germline): KGHSH, LQKENI. V lost 2 bases and J 1 base, leaving 8 bases between the germline ends. CDR3 coding DNA: TGTGCCAGCTCACCATTACAGCCGAACACTGAAGCTTTCTTT. Its translation is CASSPLQPNTEAFF. The whole variable domain, remainder taken from reference TRBV18 and TRBJ1-1, is NAGVMQNPRHLVRRRGQEARLRCSPMKGHSHVYWYRQLPEEGLKFMVYLQKENIIDESGMPKERFSAEFPKEGPSILRIQQVVRGDSAAYFCASSPLQPNTEAFFGQGTRLTVV.

The chain has TRBV7-9 and TRBJ2-2, with 9 bases aligning to TRBD1. The CDR3 length is 15 residues. CDR1 is SEHNR, CDR2 FQNEAQ, per germline (reference sequence). V shed 1 base and J 7 bases; nucleotides not matched to a gene: 4. Here the CDR3 DNA reads TGTGCCAGCAGCTTAGAACAGGGGGCTGTCGGGGAGCTGTTTTTT. Encoded protein: CASSLEQGAVGELFF.

The chain links TRBV6-5 to TRBJ1-3, with 8 bases matching TRBD1. This CDR3 contains 13 residues. Trimming cost V 5 bases and J 8 bases; bases outside gene matches: 5. Germline CDR1 is MNHEY and CDR2 is SVGAGI. Here the CDR3 reads CASSRTGSHTIYF. CDR3 DNA sequence: TGTGCCAGCAGTCGGACAGGGTCACACACCATATATTTT.

Turning to this clone: An end of the junction does not agree with germline; a read error may underlie this. The rearrangement uses TRBV18 and TRBJ2-7; tentative D call: TRBD1 (5 bases). The germline V gene has CDR1 KGHSH and CDR2 LQKENI. This CDR3 contains 12 residues. CDR3 bases: TGTGCCAGCTCACCCGGTTCGTCGGACAAGAATTTC. This translates into CASSPGSSDKNF.

The chain has TRBV14 and TRBJ1-4, with D possibly matching TRBD1 (6 bases). Trimming stripped 0 bases from V and 15 bases from J, with 23 bases between. This CDR3 comprises 16 residues. Germline assignment: CDR1 SGHDN and CDR2 FVKESK. In nucleotides, the CDR3 is TGTGCCAGCAGCCAAGAAGGACCTGGGGGCCCTCGGGGAGTGTTTTTT. Translated: CASSQEGPGGPRGVFF.

Of note for this clone: Mismatch with germline at one junction end may stem from a read error. The chain recombines TRBV7-7 with TRBJ2-1; D gene uncertain. The CDR3 is 16 amino acids. Germline CDR1 is SSHAT and CDR2 is FNYEAQ (reference sequence). CDR3: CASSLSNTHSYNEQFF. As DNA, the CDR3 is TGTGCTAGCAGCTTAAGTAACACCCACTCCTACAATGAGCAGTTCTTC.

The CDR3 loop reads CASKRGGQPNEQFF. In DNA form, the CDR3 reads TGCGCCTCCAAGCGGGGGGGACAGCCCAATGAGCAGTTCTTC. The V call is TRBV5-1, the J call TRBJ2-1, with 10 bases fitting TRBD2. With V trimmed by 10 bases and J by 6 bases, 10 bases remained unmatched. The CDR3 covers 14 residues. CDR1 is SGHRS, CDR2 YFSETQ, per germline.

This chain uses TRBV6-5 with TRBJ2-7, with a tentative D call TRBD2 (7 bases). V shed 8 bases and J shed 2 bases, with 19 bases lying between them. The CDR3 length is 15 residues. Germline CDR1 and CDR2: MNHEY and SVGAGI. CDR3 DNA sequence: TGTGCCAGCCGCGAGGGGGGGGGACGCACCTACGAGCAGTACTTC. Its protein is CASREGGGRTYEQYF.

This clone appeared a few times. V and J are TRBV28 and TRBJ2-7; the match to TRBD1 covers 8 bases. Trimming at V came to 6 bases and at J to 1 base, leaving 14 bases not matched to a gene. The CDR3 loop spans 17 amino acids. From germline, CDR1 is MDHEN and CDR2 SYDVKM. This CDR3 is CASRSPGTGLLSYEQYF. For the CDR3, the DNA is TGTGCCAGCAGGAGTCCCGGGACAGGTCTGCTGTCCTACGAGCAGTACTTC.

Details on this clone: This sample includes further DNA sequences coding for the same CDR3. This rearrangement joins TRBV9 to TRBJ1-2; 7 bases line up with TRBD1. CDR1 and CDR2 from the germline V gene are SGDLS and YYNGEE. The V gene end was trimmed by 1 base and the J gene end by 5 bases; junction bases not matched to a gene: 5. The CDR3 has 14 residues. The CDR3 DNA sequence: TGTGCCAGCAGCGTAAACAGGGGTGGATATGGCTACACCTTC. Its protein product is CASSVNRGGYGYTF.

The chain combines TRBV7-2 with TRBJ2-7; the D is unclear. From germline, CDR1 is SGHTA and CDR2 FQGNSA. Trimming removed 0 bases at V and 3 bases at J, with 9 bases between. This CDR3 comprises 14 residues. In nucleotides, the CDR3 is TGTGCCAGCAGCTTAGCCGGAGTCGGCTACGAGCAGTACTTC. Its translation: CASSLAGVGYEQYF.

This clone came up many times. The chain uses TRBV28 and TRBJ1-2, with 9 bases lining up with TRBD1. The CDR3 length is 13 residues. V trimming: 6 bases; J trimming: 4 bases; junction bases outside the gene matches: 3. Looked up from germline, CDR1 is MDHEN and CDR2 is SYDVKM. The CDR3 here is CASRLGQGYGYTF. As DNA, the CDR3 is TGTGCCAGCAGGCTGGGACAGGGCTATGGCTACACCTTC.